The T cell receptor (beta chain) described here comes from a study of blood T cell repertoires in COVID-19. Study overall: Collection of acute and convalescent COVID-19 samples took place in the United States, Italy and Spain. From T cells, B-cell-depleted T cells, or PBMCs came the material, which was cDNA or gDNA.

This clone was counted only a few times. Authors' methods: The assay estimated nucleated cells by amplifying reference gene primers. Profiling relied on immunoSEQ multiplex PCR, and the TCRdb table lists in-frame clones only, not all of them. Clonal size and the V and J genes are those of that table, whereas D and trimming came from the DNA. The table records 45,000 or so clones, more than 75% of them present only once. Germline lookup yields CDR1 LGHNA and CDR2 YNFKEQ. V lost 2 bases, J lost 9 bases, and 7 bases stayed unmatched. CDR3 size: 15 residues. Sequences were obtained from peripheral blood. The clonotype was recovered from a man between 65 and 85 years old with acute or convalescent COVID-19. The V call is TRBV4-2, the J call TRBJ2-1; 10 nucleotides line up with TRBD2. The CDR3 loop reads CASSQSLAGVGEQFF. The CDR3 DNA follows: TGTGCCAGCAGCCAATCCCTAGCGGGGGTCGGTGAGCAGTTCTTC.